A selection of T cell receptor beta chains follows, all from one sample in a study of control samples from healthy donors and cancer patients. Profiling relied on immunoSEQ multiplex PCR, and the TCRdb table lists in-frame clones only, not all of them. Among about 160,000 clones listed, roughly nine tenths were seen once. The sequenced sample consisted of blood. Receptors were obtained from a woman aged 25 to 39 in good health. The CDR3 runs from the conserved cysteine through the conserved F or W. Fields, in order: CDR3 length, V gene, D gene, J gene, clone size, CDR3 protein, CDR3 DNA. The D gene is left open where the match is weak. For some rows the clone size is stated as once, few or many, or as a class when expanded; others skip it.

>15|TRBV28|NA|TRBJ1-2|NA
CASSEGREADYGYTF
TGTGCCAGCAGCGAGGGACGAGAAGCCGACTATGGCTACACCTTC
>20|TRBV24-1|TRBD2|TRBJ2-1|NA
CATSDLGGSSGRSSYNEQFF
TGTGCCACCAGTGATTTGGGTGGGTCTAGCGGGAGGAGCTCCTACAATGAGCAGTTCTTC
>13|TRBV28|NA|TRBJ2-3|NA
CASSPGGTDTQYF
TGTGCCAGCAGTCCCGGGGGCACAGATACGCAGTATTTT
>14|TRBV5-4|NA|TRBJ1-1|NA
CASSLARANTEAFF
TGTGCCAGCAGCTTGGCGCGGGCGAACACTGAAGCTTTCTTT
>15|TRBV2|NA|TRBJ2-5|NA
CASSERGQTGETQYF
TGTGCCAGCAGTGAACGGGGCCAGACGGGTGAGACCCAGTACTTC
>12|TRBV28|NA|TRBJ2-3|NA
CASSLELNTQYF
TGTGCCAGCAGTTTAGAGTTGAATACGCAGTATTTT
>12|TRBV12-3/TRBV12-4|NA|TRBJ1-5|NA
CASSRDNQPQHF
TGTGCCAGCAGTAGGGACAATCAGCCCCAGCATTTT
>13|TRBV2|NA|TRBJ2-1|NA
CASSDFRASEQFF
TGTGCCAGCAGTGATTTCAGGGCTAGTGAGCAGTTCTTC
>14|TRBV11-2|NA|TRBJ1-4|NA
CASSSTPTNEKLFF
TGTGCCAGCAGCTCGACACCAACTAATGAAAAACTGTTTTTT
>14|TRBV6-5|NA|TRBJ2-7|NA
CASIRQASSYEQYF
TGTGCCAGCATAAGACAGGCAAGCTCCTACGAGCAGTACTTC
>13|TRBV30|NA|TRBJ1-2|once
CAWSRDTNYGYTF
TGTGCCTGGAGTCGGGACACTAACTATGGCTACACCTTC
>14|TRBV28|NA|TRBJ1-6|once
CASSFGPKDSPLHF
TGTGCCAGCAGTTTCGGACCGAAGGATTCACCCCTCCACTTT
>16|TRBV30|NA|TRBJ2-2|NA
CAWSQHTGYRAGELFF
TGTGCCTGGAGTCAACACACAGGGTATCGCGCCGGGGAGCTGTTTTTT
>16|TRBV7-9|TRBD1|TRBJ2-3|NA
CASSIYTGGFTDTQYF
TGTGCCAGCAGCATATACACAGGGGGCTTCACAGATACGCAGTATTTT
>13|TRBV6-5|NA|TRBJ1-5|NA
CASSLVSNQPQHF
TGTGCCAGCAGTTTAGTCAGTAATCAGCCCCAGCATTTT
>16|TRBV24-1|TRBD2|TRBJ2-2|NA
CATSDPGRANTGELFF
TGTGCCACCAGTGATCCAGGGAGGGCGAACACCGGGGAGCTGTTTTTT
>16|TRBV28|NA|TRBJ2-2|NA
CASGIGYRGDTGELFF
TGTGCCAGCGGCATTGGGTATAGGGGTGACACCGGGGAGCTGTTTTTT
>14|TRBV2|NA|TRBJ1-3|NA
CASSEPRSGNTIYF
TGTGCCAGCAGTGAACCCCGCTCTGGAAACACCATATATTTT
>15|TRBV5-4|TRBD1|TRBJ2-5|NA
CASSFGQGVVETQYF
TGTGCCAGCAGCTTTGGACAGGGGGTTGTGGAGACCCAGTACTTC
>14|TRBV10-3|NA|TRBJ2-5|once
CAISESKAQETQYF
TGTGCCATCAGTGAGTCGAAGGCCCAAGAGACCCAGTACTTC
>13|TRBV6-6|NA|TRBJ1-1|NA
CASSSEGRTEAFF
TGTGCCAGCAGCAGCGAGGGGCGGACTGAAGCTTTCTTT
>14|TRBV28|NA|TRBJ2-4|NA
CASSSGTRGDIQYF
TGTGCCAGCAGTTCTGGGACCCGAGGGGACATTCAGTACTTC
>14|TRBV9|NA|TRBJ2-7|NA
CASSVDMGAYEQYF
TGTGCCAGCAGCGTAGACATGGGAGCCTACGAGCAGTACTTC
>12|TRBV10-3|NA|TRBJ1-3|NA
CAVREAGNTIYF
TGTGCCGTGAGAGAGGCCGGAAACACCATATATTTT
>15|TRBV3-1/TRBV3-2|TRBD2|TRBJ2-3|NA
CASSPGGMGTDTQYF
TGTGCCAGCAGCCCGGGGGGTATGGGCACAGATACGCAGTATTTT
>14|TRBV7-2|NA|TRBJ1-2|NA
CASSLAGNDYGYTF
TGTGCCAGCAGCTTAGCAGGGAACGACTATGGCTACACCTTC
>19|TRBV27|TRBD2|TRBJ2-7|NA
CASRPLSRAGGTTNYEQYF
TGTGCCAGCAGGCCCCTTTCTAGAGCGGGAGGAACCACTAACTACGAGCAGTACTTC
>15|TRBV30|TRBD1|TRBJ1-5|NA
CAWSSGTVSNQPQHF
TGTGCCTGGAGTTCCGGGACAGTTAGCAATCAGCCCCAGCATTTT
>17|TRBV4-1|NA|TRBJ2-1|once
CASTTGRRESSYNEQFF
TGCGCCAGTACCACTGGTCGGAGGGAGAGCTCCTACAATGAGCAGTTCTTC
>14|TRBV28|TRBD1|TRBJ1-1|NA
CASSEADRGTQAFF
TGTGCCAGCAGTGAGGCGGACAGGGGCACTCAAGCTTTCTTT
>15|TRBV6-5|NA|TRBJ1-1|NA
CASSYSTGVGAEAFF
TGTGCCAGCAGTTACTCTACAGGTGTGGGAGCTGAAGCTTTCTTT
>14|TRBV28|NA|TRBJ2-7|NA
CASIGAGIFHEQYF
TGTGCCAGCATCGGGGCAGGGATATTCCACGAGCAGTACTTC
>15|TRBV19|NA|TRBJ1-1|NA
CASGILPGQNTEAFF
TGTGCCAGTGGGATATTACCGGGACAGAACACTGAAGCTTTCTTT
>15|TRBV6-2/TRBV6-3|NA|TRBJ1-1|NA
CASSDSFVATSEAFF
TGTGCCAGCAGCGACAGTTTTGTAGCAACATCTGAAGCTTTCTTT
>16|TRBV7-2|NA|TRBJ2-5|NA
CASSFVGGGPPETQYF
TGTGCCAGCAGCTTTGTAGGGGGAGGGCCCCCAGAGACCCAGTACTTC
>16|TRBV21-1|NA|TRBJ1-5|NA
CASSSWGGTSNQPQHF
TGTGCCAGCAGCTCGTGGGGGGGGACGAGCAATCAGCCCCAGCATTTT
>16|TRBV19|NA|TRBJ2-3|once
CASSIDKGSFTDTQYF
TGTGCCAGTAGTATAGATAAGGGTTCCTTCACAGATACGCAGTATTTT
>12|TRBV5-6|NA|TRBJ2-5|NA
CASSLGKETQYF
TGTGCCAGCAGCCTCGGGAAAGAGACCCAGTACTTC
>15|TRBV7-2|TRBD1|TRBJ2-4|NA
CASSLTGGSENIQYF
TGTGCCAGCAGCTTGACAGGGGGCTCGGAAAACATTCAGTACTTC
>14|TRBV9|NA|TRBJ2-7|NA
CASSVATGAYEQYF
TGTGCCAGCAGCGTAGCTACGGGGGCCTACGAGCAGTACTTC
>17|TRBV5-6|TRBD2|TRBJ2-2|NA
CASSLFTSGRKDGELFF
TGTGCCAGCAGCTTGTTCACTAGCGGGAGAAAGGACGGGGAGCTGTTTTTT
>14|TRBV3-1/TRBV3-2|NA|TRBJ1-4|NA
CASSRGIAGDKLFF
TGTGCCAGCAGCCGGGGGATAGCTGGTGACAAACTGTTTTTT
>16|TRBV7-2|NA|TRBJ2-7|NA
CASSLDGGMSSYEQYF
TGTGCCAGCAGCTTAGATGGCGGGATGAGCTCCTACGAGCAGTACTTC
>14|TRBV6-5|NA|TRBJ2-7|NA
CASSRVRKAYEQYF
TGTGCCAGCTCTAGAGTTAGGAAAGCCTACGAGCAGTACTTC
>13|TRBV19|NA|TRBJ2-1|NA
CASSIGGLGEQFF
TGTGCCAGTAGTATAGGCGGGCTGGGGGAGCAGTTCTTC
>15|TRBV6-2/TRBV6-3|TRBD2|TRBJ2-2|NA
CASSYGGRHTGELFF
TGTGCCAGCAGTTACGGCGGGAGACACACCGGGGAGCTGTTTTTT
>13|TRBV28|NA|TRBJ1-5|NA
CASSLPGNQPQHF
TGTGCCAGCAGTCTTCCAGGGAATCAGCCCCAGCATTTT
>15|TRBV7-8|NA|TRBJ1-3|NA
CASSLSEISGNTIYF
TGTGCCAGCAGCCTGAGTGAAATCTCTGGAAACACCATATATTTT
>14|TRBV7-2|TRBD1|TRBJ1-3|few
CASSPADRGYTIYF
TGTGCCAGCAGCCCGGCGGACAGGGGATACACCATATATTTT
>20|TRBV24-1|NA|TRBJ2-2|NA
CATSDLGGRVGAAATGELFF
TGTGCCACCAGTGATTTGGGGGGCAGGGTTGGAGCTGCGGCCACCGGGGAGCTGTTTTTT
>17|TRBV9|TRBD2|TRBJ2-2|NA
CASSVVAGGTNTGELFF
TGTGCCAGCAGCGTAGTAGCGGGAGGAACGAACACCGGGGAGCTGTTTTTT
>12|TRBV18|NA|TRBJ2-1|NA
CASSYQKGEQFF
TGTGCCAGCTCATACCAGAAGGGTGAGCAGTTCTTC
>14|TRBV28|NA|TRBJ1-5|NA
CASRFGGAGQPQHF
TGTGCCAGCAGATTCGGGGGGGCGGGTCAGCCCCAGCATTTT